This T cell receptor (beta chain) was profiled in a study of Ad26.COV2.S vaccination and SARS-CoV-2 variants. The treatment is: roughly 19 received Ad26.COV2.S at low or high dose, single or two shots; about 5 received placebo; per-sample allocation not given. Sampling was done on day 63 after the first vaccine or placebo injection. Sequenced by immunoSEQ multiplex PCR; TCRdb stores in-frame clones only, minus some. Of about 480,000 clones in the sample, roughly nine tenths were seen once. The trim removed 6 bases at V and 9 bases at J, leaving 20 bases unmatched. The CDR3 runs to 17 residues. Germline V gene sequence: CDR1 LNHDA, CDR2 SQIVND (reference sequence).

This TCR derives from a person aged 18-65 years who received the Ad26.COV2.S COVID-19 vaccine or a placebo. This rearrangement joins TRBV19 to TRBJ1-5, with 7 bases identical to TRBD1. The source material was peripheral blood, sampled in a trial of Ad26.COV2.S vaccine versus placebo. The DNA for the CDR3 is TGTGCCAGTAGCATAACCCCCCGGGACAGTACCGCGGGGCCCCAGCATTTT. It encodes CASSITPRDSTAGPQHF. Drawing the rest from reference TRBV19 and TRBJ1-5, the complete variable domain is DGGITQSPKYLFRKEGQNVTLSCEQNLNHDAMYWYRQDPGQGLRLIYYSQIVNDFQKGDIAEGYSVSREKKESFPLTVTSAQKNPTAFYLCASSITPRDSTAGPQHFGDGTRLSIL.